What follows are 32 T cell receptor beta chains derived from one specimen sequenced in a study of technical replicates of blood from a handful of donors (dated by TCRdb to about 2017). The library was obtained by the immunoSEQ multiplex PCR assay. In its TCRdb copy, this immuneACCESS table keeps in-frame sequences only and misses some clones. Where compared with another copy, unresolved V genes explain less than half of these, and the others have no known cause. Here the sample has around 63,000 clones; 80% to 95% occur a single time. The ten largest account for about 4.5% of the sample. The sequenced sample consisted of PBMCs. These TCRs come from a human donor in good health. Some clones in this sample may be carry-over from other donors' samples.

The chain uses TRBV6-5 and TRBJ2-7; perhaps TRBD2 as D (5 bases). The V end lost 2 bases, the J end lost 3 bases, and 5 bases lay between the germline ends. In germline, CDR1 is MNHEY, CDR2 SVGAGI. CDR3 size: 12 residues. CDR3 loop: CASSYRGYEQYF. The CDR3 DNA is TGTGCCAGCAGTTACCGGGGCTACGAGCAGTACTTC.

The rearrangement links TRBV7-2 to TRBJ2-2, with D possibly matching TRBD1 (6 bases). Germline V gene lookup returns CDR1 SGHTA and CDR2 FQGNSA. CDR3 length: 16 residues. Trimming removed 1 base from V and 1 base from J, with 10 bases in between. The CDR3 protein is CASSLVGTQNTGELFF. The CDR3 nucleotides are TGTGCCAGCAGCTTAGTTGGGACACAGAACACCGGGGAGCTGTTTTTT.

This chain uses TRBV2 with TRBJ2-2; 7 bases agree with TRBD1. This CDR3 is 14 amino acids long. V shed 8 bases, J shed 1 base, and the junction held 4 bases outside the gene matches. Germline CDR1 is SNHLY and CDR2 is FYNNEI. Here the CDR3 DNA reads TGTGCCAGCCTCAGGGACAGGAACACCGGGGAGCTGTTTTTT. Amino acid sequence: CASLRDRNTGELFF.

This chain uses TRBV5-4 with TRBJ2-4, with 9 nucleotides matching TRBD2. J was trimmed by 1 base and V by 4 bases; bases with no gene match: 9. The CDR3 sequence is 17 residues long. Germline V gene lookup returns CDR1 SGHNT and CDR2 YYREEE (reference sequence). CDR3 bases: TGTGCCAGCAGCGCCTACTCCGGGACTAGCGCCAAAAACATTCAGTACTTC. Translation: CASSAYSGTSAKNIQYF.

DNA of the CDR3: TGTGCCAGCAGCTTAATGGCTCATGCAGATACGCAGTATTTT. This gives the protein CASSLMAHADTQYF. The chain has TRBV11-2 and TRBJ2-3; D gene ambiguous. The ends were cut back, 2 bases at V and 4 bases at J, with 10 bases in the middle. The CDR3 consists of 14 residues. The germline gives CDR1 SGHAT, CDR2 FQNNGV.

The V and J genes are TRBV2 and TRBJ2-1; possible D gene TRBD2, 5 bases. V lost 5 bases, J lost 10 bases, and 9 bases lay in between. Per the germline V gene, CDR1 is SNHLY and CDR2 is FYNNEI. The CDR3 spans 11 residues. CDR3 in amino acids: CASSWWEEQFF. CDR3 DNA sequence: TGTGCCAGCAGTTGGTGGGAGGAGCAGTTCTTC.

The chain recombines TRBV2 with TRBJ2-7, with 13 bases fitting TRBD2. Trimming at V came to 5 bases and at J to 6 bases, leaving 10 bases not matched to a gene. CDR1 SNHLY and CDR2 FYNNEI come from the germline V gene. The CDR3 has 16 residues. The CDR3 region is CASSSTSGGAGLEQYF. The CDR3 DNA follows: TGTGCCAGCAGTTCTACTAGCGGGGGGGCCGGGCTCGAGCAGTACTTC.

J is TRBJ1-5 and V is TRBV18, with D uncertain. The ends were cut back, 2 bases at V and 6 bases at J, with 5 bases in the middle. The germline gives CDR1 KGHSH, CDR2 LQKENI. This CDR3 is 12 amino acids long. The CDR3 sequence: CASSPGSQPQHF. The CDR3 nucleotides read TGTGCCAGCTCACCAGGGAGTCAGCCCCAGCATTTT. The full variable domain, completed using reference TRBV18 and TRBJ1-5, is NAGVMQNPRHLVRRRGQEARLRCSPMKGHSHVYWYRQLPEEGLKFMVYLQKENIIDESGMPKERFSAEFPKEGPSILRIQQVVRGDSAAYFCASSPGSQPQHFGDGTRLSIL.

This rearrangement joins TRBV12-5 to TRBJ2-5, with D maybe TRBD2 (6 bases). CDR3 size: 16 residues. Between the trimmed V and J ends, which lost 5 bases and 5 bases, there was a span of 21 bases. Germline CDR1 is LGHNT and CDR2 is FRNRAP. The CDR3, as DNA: TGTGCTAGTGGTCCGGGGACTTCCCCGGGACGTGAGACCCAGTACTTC. As protein: CASGPGTSPGRETQYF.

The chain joins TRBV27 to TRBJ2-3, with TRBD2 matching over 12 bases. J gave up 7 bases and V 8 bases, and 10 bases lay outside the gene matches. The CDR3 extends over 15 amino acids. CDR1 MNHEY and CDR2 SMNVEV come from the germline V gene (reference sequence). Here the CDR3 reads CASGLTSGSRNTQYF. The CDR3 coding sequence is TGTGCCAGCGGATTGACTAGCGGGAGTAGAAATACGCAGTATTTT.

The chain uses TRBV5-4 and TRBJ2-2; 9 nucleotides line up with TRBD2. The CDR3 extends over 16 amino acids. CDR1 and CDR2 (germline): SGHNT, YYREEE (reference sequence). V shed 1 base and J 4 bases; nucleotides not matched to a gene: 5. CDR3 protein: CASSLSSGGSTGELFF. CDR3 coding DNA: TGTGCCAGCAGCTTGTCCAGCGGGGGGTCCACCGGGGAGCTGTTTTTT.

This clone was counted once. This chain uses TRBV5-1 with TRBJ1-1; D is ambiguous. V was cut by 2 bases and J by 2 bases, with 7 bases left in between. CDR3 length: 13 amino acids. Germline lookup yields CDR1 SGHRS and CDR2 YFSETQ. CDR3 coding DNA: TGCGCCAGCAGCTTTGAGGGAAACACTGAAGCTTTCTTT. Encoded protein: CASSFEGNTEAFF.

The chain couples TRBV7-2 to TRBJ2-4, with 7 bases lining up with TRBD2. CDR1 and CDR2 from the germline V gene are SGHTA and FQGNSA. CDR3 length: 16 amino acids. The junction had 9 bases not matched to a gene; V was cut back by 1 base and J by 6 bases. In DNA, the CDR3 is TGTGCCAGCAGCTTAGATGAAATGGTAGCGGGAAACATTCAGTACTTC. Translation: CASSLDEMVAGNIQYF.

The chain recombines TRBV7-8 with TRBJ2-7, with 7 bases matching TRBD1. J gave up 5 bases and V 1 base, and 5 bases lay outside the gene matches. The CDR3 runs 14 residues. CDR1 is SGHVS, CDR2 FQNEAQ, per germline. The CDR3 sequence: CASSLEGGRDEQYF. CDR3 nucleotides: TGTGCCAGCAGCTTAGAAGGGGGCAGAGACGAGCAGTACTTC.

The chain joins TRBV5-4 to TRBJ2-7; 12 nucleotides match TRBD2. Trimming cost V 4 bases and J 3 bases; bases outside gene matches: 5. CDR1 and CDR2 from the germline V gene are SGHNT and YYREEE (reference sequence). This CDR3 is 15 amino acids long. The CDR3 nucleotides read TGTGCCAGCAGCCCTAGGACTAGCGGGGTCTACGAGCAGTACTTC. Amino acids: CASSPRTSGVYEQYF.

V gene TRBV12-5 combines with J gene TRBJ2-7; the D gene is possibly TRBD2 (5 bases). With 2 bases removed from V and 5 bases from J, the gap between germline ends came to 13 bases. CDR1 is LGHNT, CDR2 FRNRAP, per germline. There are 14 residues in the CDR3. This CDR3 is CASGLSRGLDEQYF. CDR3 sequence (DNA): TGTGCTAGTGGTTTGTCGCGAGGGCTCGACGAGCAGTACTTC.

The J gene is TRBJ2-2, the V gene TRBV5-4; 8 bases are shared with TRBD2. Germline V gives CDR1 SGHNT, CDR2 YYREEE (reference sequence). The CDR3 runs 16 residues. V was clipped by 4 bases and J by 0 bases; unmatched bases: 5. The CDR3 nucleotides read TGTGCCAGCAGCCCCCGGGGGGGATCGAACACCGGGGAGCTGTTTTTT. Its translation: CASSPRGGSNTGELFF.

The chain joins TRBV5-5 to TRBJ2-7; the D gene is possibly TRBD2 (5 bases). CDR1 and CDR2 (germline): SGHKS, YYEKEE (reference sequence). The CDR3 spans 15 residues. The V gene lost 4 bases and the J gene lost 3 bases, with 17 bases spanning the gap. The CDR3 protein is CASSPVRPLGYEQYF. The DNA of the CDR3 is TGTGCCAGCAGCCCCGTGAGGCCACTAGGCTACGAGCAGTACTTC.

This chain joins TRBV5-6 and TRBJ2-3, with 10 bases lining up with TRBD2. This CDR3 comprises 15 residues. Unmatched junction bases numbered 8, after V lost 4 bases and J lost 6 bases. CDR1 SGHDT and CDR2 YYEEEE come from the germline V gene. The CDR3: CASSAPLAGKDTQYF. CDR3 DNA sequence: TGTGCCAGCAGCGCACCACTAGCGGGAAAGGATACGCAGTATTTT. Filled out from reference TRBV5-6 and TRBJ2-3, the complete variable domain reads DAGVTQSPTHLIKTRGQQVTLRCSPKSGHDTVSWYQQALGQGPQFIFQYYEEEERQRGNFPDRFSGHQFPNYSSELNVNALLLGDSALYLCASSAPLAGKDTQYFGPGTRLTVL.

The chain is built from TRBV5-4 and TRBJ2-7; D is perhaps TRBD1 (5 bases). CDR1 is SGHNT, CDR2 YYREEE, per germline (reference sequence). V was pared by 4 bases and J by 4 bases, with 30 bases between. The CDR3 totals 19 residues. The DNA for the CDR3 is TGTGCCAGCAGCGTGGGCGGTGGCAGGTCAACTTCTGGACAATACGAGCAGTACTTC. Translated: CASSVGGGRSTSGQYEQYF.

This clone was seen only once. J is TRBJ2-7 and V is TRBV7-9; 9 nucleotides align to TRBD1. CDR1 SEHNR and CDR2 FQNEAQ come from the germline V gene (reference sequence). The CDR3 length is 15 residues. The V and J ends lost 3 bases and 6 bases, in that order; junction bases with no gene match: 9. As DNA, the CDR3 is TGTGCCAGCAGCTTCCCGGGACAGGGAAGTGGCGAGCAGTACTTC. Its translation is CASSFPGQGSGEQYF.

The chain couples TRBV5-7 to TRBJ2-5; the D gene is possibly TRBD1 (6 bases). TRBV5-7 is an ORF, and what it does is uncertain. The CDR3 totals 17 residues. The ends were cut back, 0 bases at V and 0 bases at J, with 15 bases in the middle. The CDR3 coding sequence is TGTGCCAGCAGCTTGGACAGGGACCCCCCGTACCAAGAGACCCAGTACTTC. As protein: CASSLDRDPPYQETQYF.

The J gene is TRBJ2-3, the V gene TRBV7-2, with D possibly TRBD2 on 7 matching bases. The germline V and J ends were trimmed by 1 base and 5 bases, with 13 bases remaining between them. Germline CDR1 and CDR2: SGHTA and FQGNSA. This CDR3 is 15 amino acids long. The CDR3 DNA sequence: TGTGCCAGCAGCTTAGGAGGGCGGGGGCGAGATACGCAGTATTTT. It is translated as CASSLGGRGRDTQYF.

The chain recombines TRBV27 with TRBJ1-5, with 7 bases aligning to TRBD1. In germline, CDR1 is MNHEY, CDR2 SMNVEV (reference sequence). After removal of 2 bases from V and 7 bases from J, the junction contained 5 bases not matched to a gene. This CDR3 has 14 amino acids. CDR3 sequence: CASSLEAGGQPQHF. CDR3 in DNA: TGTGCCAGCAGTTTAGAGGCAGGGGGACAGCCCCAGCATTTT.

The chain joins TRBV2 to TRBJ2-3; 15 nucleotides line up with TRBD2. This CDR3 has 16 amino acids. V gave up 6 bases and J gave up 5 bases; unmatched junction bases: 6. Germline lookup yields CDR1 SNHLY and CDR2 FYNNEI. CDR3 loop: CASRLGLAGGQDTQYF. CDR3 DNA sequence: TGTGCCAGCAGACTCGGACTAGCGGGGGGGCAAGATACGCAGTATTTT. Together with reference TRBV2 and TRBJ2-3, the CDR3 gives the full variable domain: EPEVTQTPSHQVTQMGQEVILRCVPISNHLYFYWYRQILGQKVEFLVSFYNNEISEKSEIFDDQFSVERPDGSNFTLKIRSTKLEDSAMYFCASRLGLAGGQDTQYFGPGTRLTVL.

This clone came up once. The rearrangement joins TRBV7-6 to TRBJ2-2; 10 nucleotides agree with TRBD2. There are 16 residues in the CDR3. The V gene's germline CDR1 is SGHVS and CDR2 FNYEAQ. V shed 4 bases, J shed 1 base, and the junction held 3 bases outside the gene matches. In nucleotides, the CDR3 is TGTGCCAGCAGCTCCGTAGCGGGAGGGAACACCGGGGAGCTGTTTTTT. Its protein is CASSSVAGGNTGELFF.

This clone has a single count. CDR3 sequence reads: CASSTIPGSSTYEQYF. In DNA, the CDR3 is TGTGCCAGCTCGACCATCCCGGGTTCCTCCACCTACGAGCAGTACTTC. V gene TRBV18 combines with J gene TRBJ2-7; no reliable D call. The V gene's germline CDR1 is KGHSH and CDR2 LQKENI. This CDR3 region has 16 residues. Trimming took 6 bases from V and 2 from J, leaving 20 bases between them.

The chain has TRBV5-4 and TRBJ2-3; 9 bases fit TRBD2. Germline V gene data show CDR1 as SGHNT and CDR2 as YYREEE (reference sequence). There are 14 residues in the CDR3. The ends lost 8 bases at V and 1 base at J; junction bases unmatched: 5. CDR3 protein: CASAPSGGTDTQYF. The CDR3 DNA follows: TGTGCCAGTGCCCCTAGCGGGGGCACAGATACGCAGTATTTT.

This clone has just one count. The V call is TRBV5-1, the J call TRBJ2-5, with unresolved D. Germline CDR1 and CDR2: SGHRS and YFSETQ. This CDR3 has 11 residues. The V gene lost 1 base and the J gene lost 5 bases, with 3 bases spanning the gap. DNA for the CDR3: TGCGCCAGCAGCTTGCTTGAGACCCAGTACTTC. It is translated as CASSLLETQYF.

This sequence joins TRBV6-5 and TRBJ1-1; 8 bases fit TRBD1. Germline V CDR1 and CDR2: MNHEY, SVGAGI. The CDR3 has 14 amino acids. The V segment lost 6 bases and the J segment 5 bases; nucleotides outside the gene matches: 8. The CDR3 here is CASRPQGAGTEAFF. In DNA, the CDR3 is TGTGCCAGCAGACCCCAGGGGGCCGGTACTGAAGCTTTCTTT.

This clone was counted only a few times. V and J are TRBV21-1 and TRBJ1-5. TRBV21-1 is classified as a pseudogene. The CDR3 has 13 amino acids. The CDR3 reads CASGATLGQPQHF. The CDR3 coding sequence is TGTGCCAGCGGCGCAACTCTAGGTCAGCCCCAGCATTTT.

Here the CDR3 reads CASSYGAVQYF. The CDR3 nucleotides are TGTGCCAGCAGTTACGGGGCGGTGCAGTATTTT. The chain carries TRBV6-5 and TRBJ2-3; perhaps TRBD1 as D (5 bases). The CDR3 loop spans 11 amino acids. Germline V gene lookup returns CDR1 MNHEY and CDR2 SVGAGI. Trimming removed 2 bases at V and 11 bases at J, with 8 bases between.